The clone carrying this T cell receptor (beta chain) was seen a handful of times. The target antigen is unknown. The CDR3 extends over 13 amino acids. V lost 6 bases, J lost 7 bases, and 15 bases lay in between. The entry originates in a study of T cell repertoires in cytomegalovirus infection. Study-level information: Indications came from public TCR beta signatures; they pointed to CMV infection and to a matching HLA type. Study outcomes and limitations: HLA-C-restricted, CMV-specific TCR beta clonotypes were dominant ex vivo. There were carriers of CMV plus the relevant HLA, and cumulative public TCR beta family frequency identified them.

Each CDR3 protein gets one entry after TCRdb re-called the reads with MiXCR. Seen here are fewer than 550,000 distinct CDR3 sequences, roughly 31% observed once, and the top ten hold roughly 13%. The sequence derives from a human donor in good health (CMV status not recorded). Some clones in this sample may be carry-over from other donors' samples. J is TRBJ1-1 and V is TRBV12-3 or TRBV12-4; D gene ambiguous. Sequencing was carried out using PBMCs. CDR3 region: CASRFRTADEAFF. CDR3 nucleotides: TGTGCCAGCAGATTCAGGACGGCCGATGAAGCTTTCTTT.